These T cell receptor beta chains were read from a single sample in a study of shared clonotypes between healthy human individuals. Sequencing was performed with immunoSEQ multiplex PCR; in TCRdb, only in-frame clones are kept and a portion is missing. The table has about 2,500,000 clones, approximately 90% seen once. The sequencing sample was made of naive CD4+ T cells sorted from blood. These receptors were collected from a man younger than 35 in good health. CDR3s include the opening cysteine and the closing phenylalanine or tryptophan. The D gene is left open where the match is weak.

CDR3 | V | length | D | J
CASSYSGNSGQPQHF | TRBV6-5 | 15 | - | TRBJ1-5
CASSPTEAKNIQYF | TRBV18 | 14 | - | TRBJ2-4
CAWNLKGSGELFF | TRBV30 | 13 | - | TRBJ2-2
CAWSAERAIQYF | TRBV30 | 12 | - | TRBJ2-4
CASSLLPGQGDRGYTF | TRBV5-6 | 16 | TRBD1 | TRBJ1-2
CASSLRVEDTQYF | TRBV4-3 | 13 | - | TRBJ2-3
CASSSNRGKTDTQYF | TRBV28 | 15 | TRBD1 | TRBJ2-3
CASSPGQNNSPLHF | TRBV5-1 | 14 | - | TRBJ1-6
CASSQEGTGELALHF | TRBV4-3 | 15 | TRBD1 | TRBJ1-6
CASSLAGDSSTDTQYF | TRBV9 | 16 | TRBD2 | TRBJ2-3
CASSPRAYSNQPQHF | TRBV9 | 15 | - | TRBJ1-5
CASSNRDSGGDIQYF | TRBV7-8 | 15 | TRBD1 | TRBJ2-4
CASSLGASGANVLTF | TRBV28 | 15 | - | TRBJ2-6
CASSLVRGVADTQYF | TRBV5-6 | 15 | TRBD2 | TRBJ2-3
CASSGGGRAFF | TRBV7-2 | 11 | - | TRBJ1-1
CASSQVGADTQYF | TRBV4-3 | 13 | - | TRBJ2-3
CSAATDGYTF | TRBV20-1 | 10 | - | TRBJ1-2
CASSPARTVGETQYF | TRBV18 | 15 | - | TRBJ2-5
CASSLSPTGSRGYTF | TRBV27 | 15 | - | TRBJ1-2
CASSPGTEGAEAFF | TRBV18 | 14 | TRBD1 | TRBJ1-1
CSASRDTEQYF | TRBV20-1 | 11 | - | TRBJ2-7
CASSQAGAANTEAFF | TRBV4-2 | 15 | - | TRBJ1-1
CASSPGTGTEAFF | TRBV27 | 13 | TRBD1 | TRBJ1-1
CACPGQGFVYGYTF | TRBV30 | 14 | TRBD1 | TRBJ1-2
CASRGTGSNQPQHF | TRBV2 | 14 | TRBD1 | TRBJ1-5
CASSITGTASNQPQHF | TRBV19 | 16 | TRBD1 | TRBJ1-5
CASSDGDSFYEQYF | TRBV2 | 14 | TRBD1 | TRBJ2-7
CASKGTGLNTEAFF | TRBV19 | 14 | TRBD1 | TRBJ1-1
CASSLAGAYTDTQYF | TRBV5-1 | 15 | - | TRBJ2-3
CASLKGGTRADTQYF | TRBV7-2 | 15 | - | TRBJ2-3
CASSELAGGMDTQYF | TRBV2 | 15 | TRBD2 | TRBJ2-3
CASSQGTGTSYSYEQYF | TRBV18 | 17 | TRBD1 | TRBJ2-7
CASSDGGSYNEQFF | TRBV10-1 | 14 | - | TRBJ2-1
CASSRAINQPQHF | TRBV6-5 | 13 | - | TRBJ1-5
CAINAGFTGELFF | TRBV10-3 | 13 | - | TRBJ2-2
CATSLGEQPQHF | TRBV10-3 | 12 | - | TRBJ1-5
CASSEGGGNFYEQYF | TRBV6-1 | 15 | TRBD2 | TRBJ2-7
CASSQAPQADSSYEQYF | TRBV4-3 | 17 | - | TRBJ2-7
CASSPRTGGLVYEQYF | TRBV7-9 | 16 | TRBD1 | TRBJ2-7
CATRGGGETQYF | TRBV2 | 12 | - | TRBJ2-5
CASSENRRGITNEKLFF | TRBV2 | 17 | - | TRBJ1-4
CAISPAREGGELFF | TRBV10-3 | 14 | TRBD2 | TRBJ2-2
CASSRGGEFLQGAYEQYF | TRBV27 | 18 | - | TRBJ2-7
CASSGQGTDGLEQYF | TRBV5-4 | 15 | - | TRBJ2-7
CAWSAGTGGTDTQYF | TRBV30 | 15 | TRBD1 | TRBJ2-3
CAISVQGNTEAFF | TRBV10-3 | 13 | - | TRBJ1-1
CASSEGEDYGYTF | TRBV2 | 13 | - | TRBJ1-2
CASSYSTTRTQYF | TRBV6-5 | 13 | - | TRBJ2-5
CASSQVAGDNQPQHF | TRBV4-1 | 15 | - | TRBJ1-5
CAIREGDRAEAFF | TRBV10-3 | 13 | - | TRBJ1-1
CASSPKWGNYGYTF | TRBV6-1 | 14 | - | TRBJ1-2
CASTQNGGLGGYTF | TRBV19 | 14 | - | TRBJ1-2
CASSLKGRDNSPLHF | TRBV5-6 | 15 | - | TRBJ1-6
CASSEWIQGEQYF | TRBV10-2 | 13 | - | TRBJ2-7